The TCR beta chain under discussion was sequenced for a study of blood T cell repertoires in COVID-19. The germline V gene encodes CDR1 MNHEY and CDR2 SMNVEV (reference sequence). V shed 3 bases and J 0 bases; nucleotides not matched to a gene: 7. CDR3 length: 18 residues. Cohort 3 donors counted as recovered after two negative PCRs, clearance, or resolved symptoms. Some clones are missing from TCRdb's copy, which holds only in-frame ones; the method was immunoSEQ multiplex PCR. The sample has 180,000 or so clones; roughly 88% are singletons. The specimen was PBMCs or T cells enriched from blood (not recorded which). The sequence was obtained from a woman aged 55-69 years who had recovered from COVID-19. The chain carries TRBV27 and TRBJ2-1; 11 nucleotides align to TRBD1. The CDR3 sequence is CASSFRGQGALSYNEQFF. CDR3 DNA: TGTGCCAGCAGTTTCCGAGGACAGGGGGCCCTCTCCTACAATGAGCAGTTCTTC.